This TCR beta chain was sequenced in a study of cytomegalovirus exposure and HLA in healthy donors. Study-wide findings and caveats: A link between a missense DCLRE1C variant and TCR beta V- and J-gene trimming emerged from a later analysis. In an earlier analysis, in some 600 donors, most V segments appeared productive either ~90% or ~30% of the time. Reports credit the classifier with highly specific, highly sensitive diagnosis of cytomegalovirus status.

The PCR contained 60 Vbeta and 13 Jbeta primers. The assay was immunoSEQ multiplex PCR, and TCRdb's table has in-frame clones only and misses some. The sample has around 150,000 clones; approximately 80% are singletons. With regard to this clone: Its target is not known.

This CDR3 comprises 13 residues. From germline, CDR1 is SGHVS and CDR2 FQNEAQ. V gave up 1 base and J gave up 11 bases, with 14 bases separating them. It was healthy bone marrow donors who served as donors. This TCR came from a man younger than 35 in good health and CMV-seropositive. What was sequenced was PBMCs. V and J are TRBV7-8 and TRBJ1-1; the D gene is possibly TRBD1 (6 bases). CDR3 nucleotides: TGTGCCAGCAGCTTAGGTGTGGGGGCTGGGGCTTTCTTT. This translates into CASSLGVGAGAFF.